This T cell receptor beta chain was sequenced for a study of blood T cells in healthy people across ages. Whole-study results and caveats: Unsorted PBMCs blocked a conclusive comparison of naive and antigen-experienced cells.

As concerns this clonotype: Its antigen is not known.

V lost 8 bases to trimming and J lost 3 bases; unmatched junction nucleotides: 2. The length of the CDR3 is 12 residues. From germline, CDR1 is LGHDT and CDR2 YNNKEL (reference sequence). Through a sample-barcoded 5' primer and a J-beta primer mix, a second PCR was run for roughly 6 to 11 cycles. The yield of each sample was at least 2.5 million CDR3-containing paired-end reads. In TCRdb, the 5' RACE reads were re-called with MiXCR into one record per CDR3 protein. The sample contains roughly 1,300,000 distinct CDR3 sequences, around 59% of which appear only once. The genes are TRBV3-1 and TRBJ2-7, with 9 bases fitting TRBD1. The sequence was collected from a man aged 18 to 29 in good health. Sequenced: blood. The DNA for the CDR3 is TGTGCCAGCGAGGGACAGGGCTACGAGCAGTACTTC. This gives the protein CASEGQGYEQYF.